Shown below are 23 T cell receptor beta chains from a single sample sequenced in a study of blood T cell repertoires in COVID-19. Profiled with immunoSEQ multiplex PCR; TCRdb holds only in-frame clones, not every one. This sample has 130,000 to 150,000 clones, with more than 75% found just once. The sequenced material came from PBMCs or T cells enriched from blood (not recorded which). The receptors were sampled from a woman aged 25 to 39 with acute COVID-19.

As DNA, the CDR3 is TGCAGCGTTGGTGGCAGGGAAGGCACTGAAGCTTTCTTT. It specifies CSVGGREGTEAFF. The V and J genes are TRBV29-1 and TRBJ1-1, with D possibly TRBD1 on 5 matching bases. The CDR3 covers 13 residues. The V end was cut by 4 bases, the J end by 4 bases, with 13 bases between. Germline CDR1 SQVTM, CDR2 ANQGSEA.

The V and J genes are TRBV2 and TRBJ1-6; 8 nucleotides match TRBD1. V was clipped by 6 bases and J by 5 bases; unmatched bases: 3. CDR3 size: 14 residues. Germline V lookup: CDR1 SNHLY, CDR2 FYNNEI. DNA of the CDR3: TGTGCCAGCAGGGGACAGGCCGATAATTCACCCCTCCACTTT. This gives the protein CASRGQADNSPLHF.

DNA for the CDR3: TGCAGTGCGAGGGAGAACACTGAAGCTTTCTTT. As protein: CSARENTEAFF. The rearrangement joins TRBV20-1 to TRBJ1-1; the D is unclear. The CDR3 extends over 11 amino acids. CDR1 DFQATT and CDR2 SNEGSKA come from the germline V gene (reference sequence). Trimming cost V 6 bases and J 1 base, with 6 bases left between them.

The CDR3 DNA reads TGTGCCAGCAGTGACGTCGGCTATGGCTACACCTTC. It encodes CASSDVGYGYTF. The chain couples TRBV6-1 to TRBJ1-2, with D unresolved. This CDR3 contains 12 residues. The germline V and J ends were trimmed by 3 bases and 4 bases, with 6 bases remaining between them. The germline V gene encodes CDR1 MNHNS and CDR2 SASEGT.

This clone was detected once. CDR3 sequence: CSVPGNTEAFF. The CDR3 DNA sequence: TGCAGCGTTCCGGGGAACACTGAAGCTTTCTTT. This sequence joins TRBV29-1 and TRBJ1-1; D unclear. V dropped 5 bases and J dropped 1 base, with 5 bases sitting between them. Germline V lookup: CDR1 SQVTM, CDR2 ANQGSEA. This CDR3 spans 11 amino acids.

The V gene is TRBV2, the J gene TRBJ1-2, with a tentative D call TRBD1 (5 bases). Germline values: CDR1 SNHLY, CDR2 FYNNEI. This CDR3 spans 13 amino acids. V was pared by 11 bases and J by 4 bases, with 17 bases between. The CDR3 nucleotides are TGTGCCCTCCAGGGCAGGGATCTCTATGGCTACACCTTC. It encodes CALQGRDLYGYTF.

The V and J genes are TRBV3-1 (or the pseudogene TRBV3-2) and TRBJ2-3; D remains ambiguous. V lost 2 bases and J 4 bases, leaving 10 bases between the germline ends. The V gene's germline CDR1 is LGHDT and CDR2 YNNKEL (reference sequence). This CDR3 region has 14 residues. CDR3 region: CASSQSARPDTQYF. DNA of the CDR3: TGTGCCAGCAGCCAAAGCGCGAGACCAGATACGCAGTATTTT.

The chain uses TRBV6-4 and TRBJ2-2; 10 bases agree with TRBD2. Germline-derived CDR1 and CDR2 are MRHNA and SNTAGT. V trimming: 6 bases; J trimming: 1 base; junction bases outside the gene matches: 2. There are 15 residues in the CDR3. CDR3 protein: CASSASGGNTGELFF. In DNA form, the CDR3 reads TGTGCCAGCAGCGCTAGCGGGGGGAACACCGGGGAGCTGTTTTTT.

This rearrangement joins TRBV25-1 to TRBJ2-2; a weak D match, TRBD1 (5 bases). The CDR3 spans 17 residues. Trimming shortened V by 5 bases and J by 2 bases, and 18 bases separated the two germline ends. Germline V lookup: CDR1 MGHDK, CDR2 SYGVNS. As DNA, the CDR3 is TGTGCCAGCAGTCCCCTTTTCTTCGACAGAAACACCGGGGAGCTGTTTTTT. Residues: CASSPLFFDRNTGELFF.

The V call is TRBV6-5, the J call TRBJ2-2; no clear D. Germline V lookup: CDR1 MNHEY, CDR2 SVGAGI. Between the trimmed V and J ends, which lost 6 bases and 6 bases, there was a span of 5 bases. The CDR3 totals 11 residues. The CDR3 loop reads CASSGAGELFF. CDR3 nucleotides: TGTGCCAGCAGCGGAGCCGGGGAGCTGTTTTTT.

The V call is TRBV7-6, the J call TRBJ2-3; the D gene is possibly TRBD2 (6 bases). Germline V lookup: CDR1 SGHVS, CDR2 FNYEAQ. The CDR3 loop spans 17 amino acids. V gave up 3 bases and J gave up 0 bases, with 16 bases separating them. The DNA of the CDR3 is TGTGCCAGCAGCTTCAGTAATGGGGGGAGTAGCACAGATACGCAGTATTTT. Translated, it gives CASSFSNGGSSTDTQYF.

The V gene is TRBV6-5, the J gene TRBJ2-2; 11 nucleotides align to TRBD1. Germline CDR1 MNHEY, CDR2 SVGAGI. The trim removed 6 bases at V and 3 bases at J, leaving 3 bases unmatched. The CDR3 is made up of 15 amino acids. Written as DNA, the CDR3 is TGTGCCAGCAGCTCGGGACAGGGGGACACCGGGGAGCTGTTTTTT. It yields the protein CASSSGQGDTGELFF.

V is TRBV2 and J is TRBJ2-3, with 8 bases lining up with TRBD2. The CDR3 is made up of 18 amino acids. Trimming cost V 2 bases and J 0 bases; bases outside gene matches: 10. Germline V gives CDR1 SNHLY, CDR2 FYNNEI. CDR3 loop: CASSESGAGAPSTDTQYF. The CDR3 DNA reads as TGTGCCAGCAGTGAAAGCGGAGCGGGAGCCCCTAGCACAGATACGCAGTATTTT. Supplemented by reference TRBV2 and TRBJ2-3, the full variable domain reads EPEVTQTPSHQVTQMGQEVILRCVPISNHLYFYWYRQILGQKVEFLVSFYNNEISEKSEIFDDQFSVERPDGSNFTLKIRSTKLEDSAMYFCASSESGAGAPSTDTQYFGPGTRLTVL.

The rearrangement links TRBV28 to TRBJ1-1; D is perhaps TRBD1 (6 bases). Germline assignment: CDR1 MDHEN and CDR2 SYDVKM. This CDR3 has 14 residues. The ends were cut back, 5 bases at V and 2 bases at J, with 12 bases in the middle. This CDR3 reads CASSLKQGNTEAFF. The CDR3 DNA is TGTGCCAGCAGTCTGAAACAGGGTAACACTGAAGCTTTCTTT.

The chain joins TRBV18 to TRBJ1-3; D possibly corresponds to TRBD1 (5 bases). In germline, CDR1 is KGHSH, CDR2 LQKENI. The CDR3 has 16 amino acids. Trimming stripped 4 bases from V and 0 bases from J, with 13 bases between. The DNA for the CDR3 is TGTGCCAGCTCACACCGTTCCGGGGGCTCTGGAAACACCATATATTTT. This sequence encodes CASSHRSGGSGNTIYF.

V usage is TRBV18 and J usage is TRBJ2-1; 14 bases are a match to TRBD2. The V segment lost 3 bases and the J segment 7 bases; nucleotides outside the gene matches: 14. Germline values: CDR1 KGHSH, CDR2 LQKENI. The CDR3 runs to 19 residues. The CDR3 loop reads CASSPPGLAGGQGGNEQFF. Here the CDR3 DNA reads TGTGCCAGCTCACCTCCCGGACTAGCGGGAGGACAGGGGGGGAATGAGCAGTTCTTC.

The chain employs TRBV7-9 and TRBJ2-2, with 8 bases aligning to TRBD2. The CDR3 totals 16 residues. Germline V lookup: CDR1 SEHNR, CDR2 FQNEAQ (reference sequence). The trim removed 5 bases at V and 6 bases at J, leaving 11 bases unmatched. CDR3 bases: TGTGCCAGCAGCGTGAGGACTAGCTACATATCCGGGGAGCTGTTTTTT. Encoded protein: CASSVRTSYISGELFF. The full variable domain, completed using reference TRBV7-9 and TRBJ2-2, is DTGVSQNPRHKITKRGQNVTFRCDPISEHNRLYWYRQTLGQGPEFLTYFQNEAQLEKSRLLSDRFSAERPKGSFSTLEIQRTEQGDSAMYLCASSVRTSYISGELFFGEGSRLTVL.

CDR3 region: CASSLWQGGNTIYF. DNA of the CDR3: TGTGCCAGCAGTTTATGGCAGGGAGGAAACACCATATATTTT. The rearrangement uses TRBV28 and TRBJ1-3, with D possibly TRBD1 on 5 matching bases. Germline loops: CDR1 MDHEN, CDR2 SYDVKM. Between the trimmed V and J ends, which lost 0 bases and 4 bases, there was a span of 7 bases. CDR3 length: 14 residues.

This chain links TRBV7-2 with TRBJ1-5, with D possibly matching TRBD1 (5 bases). Germline assignment: CDR1 SGHTA and CDR2 FQGNSA. There are 15 residues in the CDR3. The V gene lost 4 bases and the J gene lost 2 bases, with 12 bases spanning the gap. CDR3 nucleotides: TGTGCCAGCAGCTGGGTCGGAGGGGGCAATCAGCCCCAGCATTTT. Residues: CASSWVGGGNQPQHF.

The V and J genes are TRBV27 and TRBJ2-2, with 12 bases aligning to TRBD2. The germline V gene encodes CDR1 MNHEY and CDR2 SMNVEV (reference sequence). J was trimmed by 6 bases and V by 6 bases; bases with no gene match: 2. The CDR3 runs 14 residues. The CDR3 DNA follows: TGTGCCAGCAGACTAGCGGGAGGACCCGGGGAGCTGTTTTTT. It is translated as CASRLAGGPGELFF.

The chain has TRBV4-2 and TRBJ2-7; 7 bases align to TRBD2. Germline V gene data show CDR1 as LGHNA and CDR2 as YNFKEQ. The CDR3 extends over 17 amino acids. V gave up 4 bases and J gave up 7 bases; unmatched junction bases: 19. The chain's CDR3 is CASSRSMSGALAFEQYF. Here the CDR3 DNA reads TGTGCCAGCAGCCGATCGATGAGCGGGGCTCTGGCTTTTGAGCAGTACTTC.

This clone was counted a single time. J is TRBJ1-1 and V is TRBV5-4; 7 bases fit TRBD1. The CDR3 is made up of 14 amino acids. Trimming took 2 bases from V and 5 from J; bases not matched to a gene: 6. Germline CDR1 SGHNT, CDR2 YYREEE (reference sequence). CDR3 protein: CASSLRTGETEAFF. CDR3 coding DNA: TGTGCCAGCAGCTTACGGACAGGCGAAACTGAAGCTTTCTTT.

The chain has TRBV27 and TRBJ1-6; 7 positions match TRBD1. This CDR3 is built from 13 residues. V lost 6 bases and J lost 10; bases outside the gene matches: 6. CDR1 MNHEY and CDR2 SMNVEV come from the germline V gene (reference sequence). This CDR3 reads CASRQGVGSPLHF. CDR3 DNA sequence: TGTGCCAGCAGGCAGGGGGTGGGATCACCCCTCCACTTT.